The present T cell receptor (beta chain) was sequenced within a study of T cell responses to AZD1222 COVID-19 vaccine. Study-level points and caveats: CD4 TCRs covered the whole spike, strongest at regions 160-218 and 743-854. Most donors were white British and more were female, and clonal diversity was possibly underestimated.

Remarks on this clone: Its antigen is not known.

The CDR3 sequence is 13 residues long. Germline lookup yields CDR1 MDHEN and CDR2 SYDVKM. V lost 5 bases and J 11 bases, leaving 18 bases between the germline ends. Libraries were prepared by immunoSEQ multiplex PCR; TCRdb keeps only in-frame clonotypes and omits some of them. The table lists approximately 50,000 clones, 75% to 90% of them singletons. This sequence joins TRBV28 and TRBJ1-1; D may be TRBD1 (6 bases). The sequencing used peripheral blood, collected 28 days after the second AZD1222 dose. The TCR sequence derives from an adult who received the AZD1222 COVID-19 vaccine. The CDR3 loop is CASSPGTPLAAFF. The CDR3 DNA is TGTGCCAGCAGTCCAGGGACACCTCTGGCGGCTTTCTTT.